The 7 T cell receptor beta chains below all came from one sample that was sequenced in a study of T-cell reconstitution after alpha-beta-depleted transplantation in children. As it was prepared, the TCRbeta library received unique molecular identifiers. TCRdb ran MiXCR on the PCR reads and lists one entry per CDR3 protein. The table has 780,000 or so distinct CDR3 sequences, roughly 15% seen once. Sequenced here: PBMCs, mostly from graft donor cells, sampled 360 days after TCRalphabeta/CD19-depleted stem cell transplant. All receptors come from a male patient between 10 and 17 years old who had a stem cell transplant for acute lymphoblastic leukemia, so the T cells may come from the graft donor.

The CDR3 region has the DNA TGTGCCAGCAGTGAATTAGCAGGGAGCCGATCCTACGAGCAGTACTTC. Protein: CASSELAGSRSYEQYF. V usage is TRBV25-1 and J usage is TRBJ2-7; the D gene could be TRBD1 or TRBD2 (5 bases each). CDR1 and CDR2 from the germline V gene are MGHDK and SYGVNS. V was pared by 1 base and J by 1 base, with 14 bases between. The CDR3 loop spans 16 amino acids.

In this sample, this clonotype turned up many times. J is TRBJ1-6 and V is TRBV2; TRBD1 matches 8 bases. Germline loops: CDR1 SNHLY, CDR2 FYNNEI. This CDR3 region has 16 residues. J was trimmed by 8 bases and V by 6 bases; bases with no gene match: 12. The CDR3, as DNA: TGTGCCAGCAGCCGGACAGGGTGGGGGTCGTATTCACCCCTCCACTTT. Amino acid sequence: CASSRTGWGSYSPLHF.

The chain employs TRBV28 and TRBJ1-2; 9 bases align to TRBD1. There are 15 residues in the CDR3. Trimming removed 5 bases from V and 5 bases from J; junction bases left unmatched: 9. Germline-derived CDR1 and CDR2 are MDHEN and SYDVKM. The CDR3 region is CASSPRDRVLYGYTF. DNA for the CDR3: TGTGCCAGCAGTCCCCGGGACAGGGTCTTATATGGCTACACCTTC.

The chain couples TRBV15 to TRBJ2-1; D might be TRBD1 (8 bases). The CDR3 is 17 residues long. Between the trimmed V and J ends, which lost 2 bases and 0 bases, there was a span of 14 bases. Germline V gene data show CDR1 as LNHNV and CDR2 as YYDKDF (reference sequence). The CDR3 loop reads CATSRPNRGGSYNEQFF. CDR3 coding DNA: TGTGCCACCAGCAGACCGAACAGGGGGGGCTCCTACAATGAGCAGTTCTTC. Together with reference TRBV15 and TRBJ2-1, the CDR3 gives the full variable domain: DAMVIQNPRYQVTQFGKPVTLSCSQTLNHNVMYWYQQKSSQAPKLLFHYYDKDFNNEADTPDNFQSRRPNTSFCFLDIRSPGLGDTAMYLCATSRPNRGGSYNEQFFGPGTRLTVL.

This chain joins TRBV12-3 or TRBV12-4 and TRBJ2-5; TRBD2 matches 7 bases. The CDR3 totals 14 residues. The V and J ends lost 6 bases and 5 bases, in that order; junction bases with no gene match: 9. CDR3 loop: CASRPRLAPETQYF. The CDR3 nucleotides read TGTGCCAGCAGACCCCGACTAGCCCCTGAGACCCAGTACTTC.

Only a few counts were recorded for this clonotype. This rearrangement joins TRBV4-1 to TRBJ2-5; 7 positions agree with TRBD2. V shed 1 base and J 4 bases; nucleotides not matched to a gene: 9. There are 16 residues in the CDR3. The V gene's germline CDR1 is MGHRA and CDR2 YSYEKL. DNA of the CDR3: TGCGCCAGCAGCCAAGCGTGGCGGGAGCTAGCAGAGACCCAGTACTTC. Protein product: CASSQAWRELAETQYF.

In this sample, this clonotype turned up a few times. The V gene is TRBV14, the J gene TRBJ2-3; D uncertain. CDR1 is SGHDN, CDR2 FVKESK, per germline. Trimming shortened V by 9 bases and J by 4 bases, and 5 bases separated the two germline ends. The CDR3 contains 10 residues. Written as DNA, the CDR3 is TGTGCCAGTCTCCCAGATACGCAGTATTTT. Protein product: CASLPDTQYF.